This TCR beta chain appears in the sequencing data of a study of blood T cell repertoires in COVID-19. About the study: There were acute and convalescent COVID-19 samples, and they came from the United States, Italy and Spain. Sources were T cells, B-cell-depleted T cells, or PBMCs; the material itself was cDNA or gDNA.

V shed 3 bases and J shed 10 bases, with 16 bases lying between them. The CDR3 length is 14 residues. CDR1 KGHSH and CDR2 LQKENI come from the germline V gene. Methods used by the authors: Using reference gene primer amplification, nucleated cell counts were estimated. Profiling relied on immunoSEQ multiplex PCR, and the TCRdb table lists in-frame clones only, not all of them. The V and J calls and clone size are taken from that table; D and trimming were inferred from the DNA. Found here are roughly 220,000 clones, around 80% of them singletons; the top ten hold 5.5% to 7%. What was sequenced was peripheral blood. J is TRBJ2-1 and V is TRBV18; a weak D match, TRBD2 (6 bases). The origin of this receptor is a woman in her 70s with acute or convalescent COVID-19. The CDR3 sequence is CASSPTSEPVEQFF. DNA for the CDR3: TGTGCCAGCTCACCGACTAGTGAGCCTGTAGAGCAGTTCTTC.